The rows below give T cell receptor beta chains drawn from one sample of a study of shared clonotypes between healthy human individuals. The method was immunoSEQ multiplex PCR; TCRdb's version includes in-frame clones alone and lacks a portion of them. The sample lists millions of clones; about 93% were seen once. The material sequenced was naive CD8+ T cells from PBMCs. The source of these receptors is a man between 18 and 35 years old in good health. Some clones in this sample may be carry-over from other donors' samples. The CDR3 runs from the conserved cysteine through the conserved F or W. A D gene is named only where the DNA matches it firmly.

D gene	V gene	J gene	CDR3 protein	CDR3 DNA
TRBD2	TRBV2	TRBJ2-2	CASSELAANTGELFF	TGTGCCAGCAGTGAGCTAGCGGCGAACACCGGGGAGCTGTTTTTT
.	TRBV5-1	TRBJ1-4	CASSFGRGAIDEKLFF	TGCGCCAGCAGCTTTGGCCGGGGGGCTATAGATGAAAAACTGTTTTTT
TRBD1	TRBV10-3	TRBJ2-7	CAVNSGTVSYEQYF	TGTGCCGTCAACTCCGGGACAGTGTCCTACGAGCAGTACTTC
TRBD2	TRBV7-2	TRBJ2-7	CASSRMGLAGGLSHEQYF	TGTGCCAGCAGCCGAATGGGACTAGCGGGAGGCCTGAGCCACGAGCAGTACTTC
.	TRBV6-1	TRBJ1-2	CASSESRTGSYGYTF	TGTGCCAGCAGTGAAAGCCGAACAGGGAGTTATGGCTACACCTTC
TRBD1	TRBV7-9	TRBJ2-3	CASSLTGGLSTDTQYF	TGTGCCAGCAGCTTAACAGGGGGCCTCAGCACAGATACGCAGTATTTT
TRBD1	TRBV28	TRBJ2-2	CASITRDRGPTGELFF	TGTGCCAGCATCACCCGGGACAGGGGTCCCACCGGGGAGCTGTTTTTT
TRBD1	TRBV4-1	TRBJ2-1	CASSQFRKGQGLGQEQFF	TGCGCCAGCAGCCAGTTCAGGAAGGGACAGGGGTTAGGTCAGGAGCAGTTCTTC
TRBD1	TRBV27	TRBJ1-4	CASSRRDSRNEKLFF	TGTGCCAGCAGTCGAAGGGACAGTAGAAATGAAAAACTGTTTTTT
.	TRBV4-1	TRBJ2-1	CASSRRLTPGTSSYNEQFF	TGCGCCAGCAGCCGACGCCTAACCCCCGGGACCAGCTCCTACAATGAGCAGTTCTTC
.	TRBV11-2	TRBJ2-1	CASSLGRGNEQFF	TGTGCCAGCAGCTTGGGCAGGGGTAATGAGCAGTTCTTC
.	TRBV5-1	TRBJ2-1	CASSLANGQRDEQFF	TGCGCCAGCAGCTTGGCCAATGGGCAGCGGGATGAGCAGTTCTTC
TRBD1	TRBV4-3	TRBJ2-4	CASSQVDRGLAKNIQYF	TGCGCCAGCAGCCAAGTGGACAGGGGATTAGCCAAAAACATTCAGTACTTC
.	TRBV5-1	TRBJ2-2	CASSLGGGELFF	TGCGCCAGCAGCTTGGGTGGCGGGGAGCTGTTTTTT
.	TRBV18	TRBJ2-1	CASSPAGTKALDEQFF	TGTGCCAGCTCACCAGCGGGGACGAAAGCCCTTGATGAGCAGTTCTTC
.	TRBV4-2	TRBJ1-1	CASLGAEAFF	TGTGCCAGCTTGGGGGCTGAAGCTTTCTTT
.	TRBV29-1	TRBJ1-2	CSVEARDGAYGYTF	TGCAGCGTTGAGGCCCGGGACGGTGCCTATGGCTACACCTTC